This TCR beta chain was captured in a study of shared clonotypes between healthy human individuals. V was pared by 7 bases and J by 7 bases, with 14 bases between. Germline V gene sequence: CDR1 SGHNT, CDR2 YENEEA. This CDR3 region has 13 residues. The protocol was immunoSEQ multiplex PCR, while the TCRdb copy is restricted to in-frame clones and leaves out a portion. The table includes about 600,000 clones, 97% detected once. The sequenced material came from naive CD4+ T cells sorted from blood. The subset is: CD45RA+ positively selected. The sequence came from a woman aged 25-40 years in good health. The chain combines TRBV11-3 with TRBJ2-4; D is possibly TRBD1 or TRBD2 (5 bases each). The CDR3 region is CASTHSWDNIQYF. CDR3 coding DNA: TGTGCCAGCACACATAGTTGGGACAACATTCAGTACTTC.